The T cell receptor beta chain under discussion was sequenced for a study of blood T cell repertoires in COVID-19. The overall study: Italy, Spain and the United States were the sources of the convalescent and acute COVID-19 samples.

The protocol was immunoSEQ multiplex PCR, while the TCRdb copy is restricted to in-frame clones and leaves out a portion. The sample includes tens of thousands of clones, less than 90% of them seen just once. The CDR3 extends over 16 amino acids. The germline CDR1 and CDR2 sequences are SGHRS and YFSETQ. V dropped 0 bases and J dropped 2 bases, with 12 bases sitting between them. Sequenced input: peripheral blood. The V call is TRBV5-1, the J call TRBJ1-3, with D possibly matching TRBD1 (5 bases). The TCR sequence derives from a man of 80 years or more with active COVID-19. The CDR3 here is CASSLADSQAGNTIYF. As DNA, the CDR3 is TGCGCCAGCAGCTTGGCCGACAGCCAGGCTGGAAACACCATATATTTT.